This paragraph covers one TCR beta chain sequence. Its antigen remains unidentified. The data originate from a study of CD8 T cells in Susac syndrome. When the RNA was reverse transcribed, random hexamers were used with an input of roughly 0.5 to 1 ug. Amplification of TCR beta CDR3 used immunoSEQ multiplex PCR across 54 Vbeta and 13 Jbeta. TCRdb re-called the immunoSEQ multiplex PCR reads with MiXCR, one entry per CDR3 protein. The table has roughly 140,000 distinct CDR3 sequences, 94% seen once. Germline CDR1 SEHNR, CDR2 FQNEAQ (reference sequence). Trimming took off 1 base at V and 0 bases at J, with 10 bases between the two ends. CDR3 size: 15 residues. Broader study findings: The relatively small number of individuals in the TCR sequencing and HLA analysis was acknowledged by the study.

The chain couples TRBV7-9 to TRBJ2-7; D unresolved. The clonotype originates from a human donor in good health. The sample comprised CD8+ T cells from PBMCs. The CDR3 is CASSLDGQSSYEQYF. CDR3 DNA sequence: TGTGCCAGCAGCTTAGACGGGCAGAGCTCCTACGAGCAGTACTTC.